Shown below are 28 T cell receptor beta chains from a single sample sequenced in a study of shared clonotypes between healthy human individuals. Data came from immunoSEQ multiplex PCR; TCRdb stores just in-frame clones and leaves some out. The sample contains about 2.3 million clones, 80% to 95% of which appear only once. Sequences were obtained from naive CD4+ T cells from PBMCs. The subset was: CD45RA+ positively selected. The receptors were gathered from a man younger than 35 in good health. Some clones in this sample may be carry-over from other donors' samples.

The rearrangement uses TRBV28 and TRBJ2-5, with D unresolved. CDR3 size: 14 residues. V shed 3 bases and J shed 2 bases, with 10 bases lying between them. Germline V gene lookup returns CDR1 MDHEN and CDR2 SYDVKM. This CDR3 is CASSFASVQETQYF. The CDR3 coding sequence is TGTGCCAGCAGTTTTGCTTCCGTTCAAGAGACCCAGTACTTC.

The chain has TRBV9 and TRBJ2-1, with 11 bases fitting TRBD2. The germline V gene encodes CDR1 SGDLS and CDR2 YYNGEE. The CDR3 has 16 amino acids. V trimming: 4 bases; J trimming: 8 bases; junction bases outside the gene matches: 11. The CDR3 loop is CASSPRIAGGPHEQFF. The CDR3, as DNA: TGTGCCAGCAGCCCGAGAATAGCGGGAGGGCCCCATGAGCAGTTCTTC.

Comment on this clone: Distinct nucleotide sequences in the sample also encode this CDR3. This chain joins TRBV5-1 and TRBJ2-7, with a weak D call TRBD1 (5 bases). The germline V gene has CDR1 SGHRS and CDR2 YFSETQ. V lost 3 bases, J lost 0 bases, and 13 bases lay in between. This CDR3 is built from 15 residues. The CDR3 here is CASSSLAGSSYEQYF. DNA for the CDR3: TGCGCCAGCAGCTCCCTGGCAGGGTCCTCCTACGAGCAGTACTTC.

The chain links TRBV18 to TRBJ2-7; the D is unclear. Germline CDR1 reads KGHSH; CDR2 reads LQKENI. The CDR3 contains 14 residues. Trimming removed 4 bases at V and 0 bases at J, with 10 bases between. The CDR3 nucleotides are TGTGCCAGCTCACAGGGCTCGAGCTCCTACGAGCAGTACTTC. Its translation is CASSQGSSSYEQYF. Based on the CDR3 plus reference TRBV18 and TRBJ2-7, the full variable domain is NAGVMQNPRHLVRRRGQEARLRCSPMKGHSHVYWYRQLPEEGLKFMVYLQKENIIDESGMPKERFSAEFPKEGPSILRIQQVVRGDSAAYFCASSQGSSSYEQYFGPGTRLTVT.

The CDR3 DNA reads as TGCGCCAGCAGCTTAGGGGACGGATCCTATTACAATGAGCAGTTCTTC. Its translation: CASSLGDGSYYNEQFF. The chain links TRBV5-1 to TRBJ2-1, with D perhaps assigned TRBD1 or TRBD2 (5 bases each). The V gene's germline CDR1 is SGHRS and CDR2 YFSETQ. The CDR3 consists of 16 residues. V lost 2 bases and J lost 4, with 16 bases in between. The full variable domain, its missing parts supplied by reference TRBV5-1 and TRBJ2-1, is KAGVTQTPRYLIKTRGQQVTLSCSPISGHRSVSWYQQTPGQGLQFLFEYFSETQRNKGNFPGRFSGRQFSNSRSEMNVSTLELGDSALYLCASSLGDGSYYNEQFFGPGTRLTVL.

The V gene is TRBV7-9, the J gene TRBJ2-6; the D gene could be TRBD1 or TRBD2 (6 bases each). The CDR3 loop spans 17 amino acids. The germline V and J ends were trimmed by 1 base and 0 bases, with 10 bases remaining between them. Germline V gene lookup returns CDR1 SEHNR and CDR2 FQNEAQ (reference sequence). The DNA of the CDR3 is TGTGCCAGCAGCTTAGGGGGGGCCCGCTCTGGGGCCAACGTCCTGACTTTC. Translated: CASSLGGARSGANVLTF.

This clone was counted a single time. The rearrangement joins TRBV5-1 to TRBJ1-1; D might be TRBD1 (6 bases). Trimming cost V 7 bases and J 1 base, with 11 bases left between them. Germline CDR1 and CDR2: SGHRS and YFSETQ. The CDR3 runs 13 residues. The CDR3 reads CASQGPANTEAFF. CDR3 nucleotides: TGCGCCAGCCAGGGGCCCGCGAACACTGAAGCTTTCTTT.

The chain joins TRBV28 to TRBJ1-6; D not certain. This CDR3 has 13 residues. Trimming took 5 bases from V and 10 from J, leaving 12 bases between them. CDR1 and CDR2 (germline): MDHEN, SYDVKM. The CDR3 here is CASSPSPRSPLHF. The CDR3 coding sequence is TGTGCCAGCAGTCCCTCTCCCCGCTCACCCCTCCACTTT.

The chain employs TRBV10-3 and TRBJ2-6; 10 positions agree with TRBD1. With 6 bases clipped from V and 1 base from J, the junction kept 3 bases outside the gene matches. This CDR3 is built from 16 residues. CDR1 and CDR2 (germline): ENHRY, SYGVKD. CDR3 region: CAIRSDRGSGANVLTF. The CDR3 DNA is TGTGCCATCAGGTCGGACAGGGGGTCTGGGGCCAACGTCCTGACTTTC.

This rearrangement joins TRBV28 to TRBJ2-5, with TRBD2 identical over 7 bases. V lost 3 bases and J lost 2; bases outside the gene matches: 6. Germline CDR1 MDHEN, CDR2 SYDVKM. CDR3 size: 15 residues. DNA of the CDR3: TGTGCCAGCAGTTTTTGGGAGGGAACGCAAGAGACCCAGTACTTC. This sequence encodes CASSFWEGTQETQYF. Combining the CDR3 with reference TRBV28 and TRBJ2-5 gives the whole variable domain DVKVTQSSRYLVKRTGEKVFLECVQDMDHENMFWYRQDPGLGLRLIYFSYDVKMKEKGDIPEGYSVSREKKERFSLILESASTNQTSMYLCASSFWEGTQETQYFGPGTRLLVL.

As to this clone: Other DNA sequences in the same sample also yield this CDR3. J is TRBJ2-3 and V is TRBV10-3; D call uncertain. CDR3 length: 14 residues. Trimming left V 0 bases short and J 0 bases short, with 4 bases between. CDR1 ENHRY and CDR2 SYGVKD come from the germline V gene. The CDR3 bases are TGTGCCATCAGTGAGTCCACTAGCACAGATACGCAGTATTTT. This codes for CAISESTSTDTQYF.

CDR3 bases: TGTGCCAGCAGCTTGAGTGGGGGCGCGAACACCGGGGAGCTGTTTTTT. It yields the protein CASSLSGGANTGELFF. The J gene is TRBJ2-2, the V gene TRBV11-3; D perhaps matches TRBD1 (6 bases). The CDR3 consists of 16 residues. V lost 3 bases and J 0 bases, leaving 11 bases between the germline ends. Germline CDR1 and CDR2: SGHNT and YENEEA.

The CDR3 sequence: CASSLGGGRPSYGYTF. CDR3 coding DNA: TGTGCCAGCAGCTTGGGCGGGGGCCGACCATCCTATGGCTACACCTTC. The J gene is TRBJ1-2, the V gene TRBV7-9, with D maybe TRBD1 (6 bases). Germline assignment: CDR1 SEHNR and CDR2 FQNEAQ (reference sequence). V was shortened by 3 bases and J by 4 bases, with 18 bases between the two germline ends. The CDR3 loop spans 16 amino acids.

The V and J genes are TRBV6-6 and TRBJ2-7; D may be TRBD2 (5 bases). CDR1 MNHNY and CDR2 SVGAGI come from the germline V gene (reference sequence). The CDR3 totals 15 residues. V lost 5 bases, J lost 1 base, and 15 bases lay in between. For the CDR3, the DNA is TGTGCCAGCAGTACCCCCGGCGGGTTTTCCTACGAGCAGTACTTC. This encodes CASSTPGGFSYEQYF.

The CDR3: CASRIGTEAFF. DNA of the CDR3: TGTGCCAGCAGAATTGGCACTGAAGCTTTCTTT. The gene calls are TRBV6-4 and TRBJ1-1, with unresolved D. Germline V gene lookup returns CDR1 MRHNA and CDR2 SNTAGT. V gave up 6 bases and J gave up 4 bases, with 6 bases separating them. CDR3 length equals 11 residues.

This chain connects TRBV30 to TRBJ2-3; D uncertain. V gave up 3 bases and J gave up 4 bases, with 17 bases separating them. The CDR3 totals 15 residues. CDR1 and CDR2 (germline): GTSNPN, SVGIG (reference sequence). CDR3 in DNA: TGTGCCTGGAGCGCAAAGGACCGAGACTCAGATACGCAGTATTTT. Its translation is CAWSAKDRDSDTQYF.

The chain links TRBV4-1 to TRBJ1-3; the D gene is possibly TRBD1 (5 bases). CDR3 size: 15 residues. CDR1 MGHRA and CDR2 YSYEKL come from the germline V gene. Deletions cut 1 base from V and 4 bases from J, with 11 bases between. The CDR3 coding sequence is TGCGCCAGCAGCCAAGGGACATCTCCGGGAAACACCATATATTTT. It encodes CASSQGTSPGNTIYF.

This clone showed up just once. V is TRBV5-4 and J is TRBJ1-4; D uncertain. Germline assignment: CDR1 SGHNT and CDR2 YYREEE (reference sequence). This CDR3 has 14 residues. V was trimmed by 5 bases and J by 4 bases, leaving 12 bases between them. The CDR3 DNA is TGTGCCAGCAGGCAACGGGGTGTTAATGAAAAACTGTTTTTT. This sequence encodes CASRQRGVNEKLFF.

V usage is TRBV5-1 and J usage is TRBJ2-3, with 11 bases that match TRBD2. CDR1 and CDR2 (germline): SGHRS, YFSETQ. This CDR3 has 17 amino acids. With 4 bases clipped from V and 2 bases from J, the junction kept 9 bases outside the gene matches. As DNA, the CDR3 is TGCGCCAGCAGCATGATCCTAGCGGGAGGAACCACAGATACGCAGTATTTT. It is translated as CASSMILAGGTTDTQYF.

The rearrangement joins TRBV5-1 to TRBJ2-7; TRBD1 matches at 9 bases. From germline, CDR1 is SGHRS and CDR2 YFSETQ. CDR3 length equals 15 residues. Trimming removed 4 bases from V and 2 bases from J; junction bases left unmatched: 7. CDR3 DNA sequence: TGCGCCAGCAGCCAGCACAGGGGGCCCCCCTACGAGCAGTACTTC. Translation gives CASSQHRGPPYEQYF.

The V and J genes are TRBV4-2 and TRBJ2-1; D ambiguous. Germline CDR1 is LGHNA and CDR2 is YNFKEQ. Trimming stripped 0 bases from V and 0 bases from J, with 18 bases between. The CDR3 sequence is 19 residues long. The CDR3 spells CASSQEVRVAVSSYNEQFF. The CDR3 DNA reads as TGTGCCAGCAGCCAAGAGGTTCGCGTAGCTGTGAGCTCCTACAATGAGCAGTTCTTC.

The genes are TRBV19 and TRBJ2-1, with D hard to call. CDR3 length equals 12 residues. Germline V gives CDR1 LNHDA, CDR2 SQIVND (reference sequence). Trimming shortened V by 7 bases and J by 7 bases, and 11 bases separated the two germline ends. The CDR3 nucleotides read TGTGCCAGTACTGCGGCTTGGAATGAGCAGTTCTTC. It is translated as CASTAAWNEQFF.

The rearrangement joins TRBV11-2 to TRBJ2-7; tentatively, D is TRBD1 (5 bases). With 7 bases removed from V and 0 bases from J, the gap between germline ends came to 16 bases. CDR3 size: 15 residues. CDR1 is SGHAT, CDR2 FQNNGV, per germline. The CDR3, as DNA: TGTGCCAGCACGGAACAGGACACCCTCTCCTACGAGCAGTACTTC. This codes for CASTEQDTLSYEQYF.

This clone was seen only once. The junction departs from the called germline gene at one end, perhaps through a read error. V usage is TRBV2 and J usage is TRBJ1-5; tentatively, D is TRBD1 (5 bases). This CDR3 has 14 amino acids. Germline V gene sequence: CDR1 SNHLY, CDR2 FYNNEI. The CDR3 loop reads CASTDSYSSQPQHF. CDR3 coding DNA: TGTGCCAGCACCGACAGTTATAGCAGTCAGCCCCAGCATTTT.

The chain links TRBV6-1 to TRBJ1-5; D might be TRBD1 (5 bases). Trimming took 1 base from V and 3 from J, leaving 7 bases between them. Germline lookup yields CDR1 MNHNS and CDR2 SASEGT. The CDR3 is 14 residues long. The CDR3 DNA reads TGTGCCAGCAGTGAAGTGGGGACCAATCAGCCCCAGCATTTT. Its translation is CASSEVGTNQPQHF.

The gene calls are TRBV19 and TRBJ1-1; 7 nucleotides line up with TRBD1. This CDR3 region has 16 residues. Trimming cost V 5 bases and J 3 bases; bases outside gene matches: 12. Germline V gene sequence: CDR1 LNHDA, CDR2 SQIVND (reference sequence). In DNA form, the CDR3 reads TGTGCCAGTAGTTCAAATCCTGACAGGGAGTACACTGAAGCTTTCTTT. The encoded protein is CASSSNPDREYTEAFF.

The chain combines TRBV18 with TRBJ2-1; D is perhaps TRBD1 (5 bases). The CDR3 contains 12 residues. The ends were cut back, 0 bases at V and 9 bases at J, with 6 bases in the middle. Per the germline V gene, CDR1 is KGHSH and CDR2 is LQKENI. The CDR3 loop reads CASSPPRAEQFF. As DNA, the CDR3 is TGTGCCAGCTCACCACCCAGGGCTGAGCAGTTCTTC.

The genes are TRBV28 and TRBJ1-1, with a possible D match to TRBD1 (6 bases). Germline V gives CDR1 MDHEN, CDR2 SYDVKM. V was cut by 1 base and J by 11 bases, with 14 bases left in between. The CDR3 extends over 13 amino acids. The CDR3 is CASSLSGTQAAFF. CDR3 bases: TGTGCCAGCAGTTTATCAGGGACACAGGCGGCTTTCTTT.